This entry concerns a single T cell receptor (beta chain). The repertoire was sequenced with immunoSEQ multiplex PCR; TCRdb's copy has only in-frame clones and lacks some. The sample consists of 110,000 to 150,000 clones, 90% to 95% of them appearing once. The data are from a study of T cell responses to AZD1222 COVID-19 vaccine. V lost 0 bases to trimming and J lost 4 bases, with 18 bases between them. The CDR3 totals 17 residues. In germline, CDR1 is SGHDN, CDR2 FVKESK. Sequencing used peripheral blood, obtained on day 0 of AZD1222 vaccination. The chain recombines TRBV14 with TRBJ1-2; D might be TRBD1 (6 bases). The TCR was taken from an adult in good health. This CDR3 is CASSQEGAQRNLYGYTF. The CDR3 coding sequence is TGTGCCAGCAGCCAAGAGGGGGCTCAACGGAACCTCTATGGCTACACCTTC.